These 24 T cell receptor beta chains originate from one sample sequenced in a study of cytomegalovirus exposure and HLA in healthy donors. Libraries were prepared by immunoSEQ multiplex PCR; TCRdb keeps only in-frame clonotypes and omits some of them. The repertoire has about 200,000 clones, roughly 84% of them found once; the top ten carry roughly 13%. The sample was PBMCs. These receptors were taken from a woman aged 30 to 39 in good health and CMV-seropositive.

This chain connects TRBV30 to TRBJ1-3; D gene unclear. Per germline, CDR1 GTSNPN and CDR2 SVGIG (reference sequence). The CDR3 runs 12 residues. Between the trimmed V and J ends, which lost 4 bases and 1 base, there was a span of 5 bases. As DNA, the CDR3 is TGTGCCTGGACCCCTTCTGGAAACACCATATATTTT. This codes for CAWTPSGNTIYF.

The chain joins TRBV15 to TRBJ1-1; D call uncertain. The CDR3 runs to 15 residues. CDR1 LNHNV and CDR2 YYDKDF come from the germline V gene (reference sequence). V was clipped by 3 bases and J by 4 bases, with 15 bases between them. This CDR3 is CATSSDEGFSTEAFF. The CDR3 DNA sequence: TGTGCCACCAGCAGTGATGAGGGCTTTAGCACTGAAGCTTTCTTT.

The chain joins TRBV5-1 to TRBJ2-5; TRBD1 might be the D (5 bases). There are 14 residues in the CDR3. Germline V gene sequence: CDR1 SGHRS, CDR2 YFSETQ. V shed 6 bases and J shed 1 base, with 13 bases lying between them. The CDR3 spells CASNSQGGQETQYF. Here the CDR3 DNA reads TGCGCCAGCAACTCTCAGGGTGGCCAAGAGACCCAGTACTTC.

The J gene is TRBJ2-7, the V gene TRBV27, with TRBD2 matching 8 bases. The germline gives CDR1 MNHEY, CDR2 SMNVEV (reference sequence). Trimming removed 6 bases from V and 2 bases from J; junction bases left unmatched: 6. This CDR3 region has 14 residues. CDR3 in DNA: TGTGCCAGCAGCCGACTAGCGCAAACCTACGAGCAGTACTTC. This gives the protein CASSRLAQTYEQYF.

The chain is built from TRBV6-1 and TRBJ2-7; D is undetermined. Germline V CDR1 and CDR2: MNHNS, SASEGT. This CDR3 is built from 11 residues. Trimming took off 7 bases at V and 3 bases at J, with 7 bases between the two ends. The CDR3 here is CASNGLYEQYF. CDR3 nucleotide sequence: TGTGCCAGCAACGGTCTCTACGAGCAGTACTTC.

This clone occurred once. This sample includes further DNA sequences coding for the same CDR3. The chain has TRBV5-4 and TRBJ2-7; TRBD1 aligns across 11 bases. V gave up 6 bases and J gave up 4 bases; unmatched junction bases: 6. CDR1 is SGHNT, CDR2 YYREEE, per germline (reference sequence). There are 14 residues in the CDR3. The CDR3 DNA sequence: TGTGCCAGCACCCGGACAGGGGGCTCTTACGAGCAGTACTTC. This gives the protein CASTRTGGSYEQYF.

The chain is built from TRBV30 and TRBJ2-1; D possibly corresponds to TRBD2 (6 bases). Trimming pared 3 bases from V and 5 bases from J, leaving 11 bases between. The germline V gene has CDR1 GTSNPN and CDR2 SVGIG (reference sequence). CDR3 length equals 13 residues. In DNA form, the CDR3 reads TGTGCCTGGAGCCAGCGGGTTGACAATGAGCAGTTCTTC. Protein product: CAWSQRVDNEQFF.

The V and J genes are TRBV6-5 and TRBJ2-3; D is possibly TRBD2 (6 bases). This CDR3 comprises 14 residues. The ends were cut back, 4 bases at V and 3 bases at J, with 11 bases in the middle. Germline V gives CDR1 MNHEY, CDR2 SVGAGI. This CDR3 reads CASSWVADTDTQYF. In nucleotides, the CDR3 is TGTGCCAGCAGTTGGGTAGCGGATACAGATACGCAGTATTTT.

The chain has TRBV6-5 and TRBJ2-7; a possible D gene is TRBD1 (6 bases). Germline loops: CDR1 MNHEY, CDR2 SVGAGI. V was cut by 6 bases and J by 5 bases, with 20 bases left in between. This CDR3 is built from 15 residues. This CDR3 reads CASRPHRAKGDEQYF. The DNA of the CDR3 is TGTGCCAGCAGACCCCATAGGGCCAAGGGGGACGAGCAGTACTTC.

The chain links TRBV6-1 to TRBJ1-2; possibly TRBD1 for D (6 bases). With 2 bases removed from V and 8 bases from J, the gap between germline ends came to 12 bases. The CDR3 has 13 amino acids. The germline CDR1 and CDR2 sequences are MNHNS and SASEGT. The CDR3 nucleotides are TGTGCCAGCAGTGAATCTGGGGGCTTAGGCTACACCTTC. Amino acid sequence: CASSESGGLGYTF.

The chain joins TRBV6-1 to TRBJ1-4; D is ambiguous. Germline V CDR1 and CDR2: MNHNS, SASEGT. The CDR3 consists of 13 residues. Trimming took 2 bases from V and 5 from J, leaving 6 bases between them. CDR3 coding DNA: TGTGCCAGCAGTGAAAATATGAATGAAAAACTGTTTTTT. As protein: CASSENMNEKLFF.

The chain joins TRBV29-1 to TRBJ2-7; 10 nucleotides agree with TRBD1. V lost 4 bases and J lost 4; bases outside the gene matches: 4. Germline V gene data show CDR1 as SQVTM and CDR2 as ANQGSEA. CDR3 length: 13 amino acids. This CDR3 reads CSVVPGQGYEQYF. CDR3 nucleotides: TGCAGCGTTGTACCGGGACAGGGGTACGAGCAGTACTTC.

The rearrangement links TRBV7-2 to TRBJ1-5; no clear D gene. This CDR3 has 14 residues. V was trimmed by 1 base and J by 4 bases, leaving 8 bases between them. The germline CDR1 and CDR2 sequences are SGHTA and FQGNSA. CDR3 amino acids: CASSLVGGNQPQHF. The CDR3 DNA follows: TGTGCCAGCAGCTTAGTCGGAGGGAATCAGCCCCAGCATTTT.

The V gene is TRBV30, the J gene TRBJ1-3; D remains ambiguous. Deletions cut 2 bases from V and 0 bases from J, with 5 bases between. The CDR3 has 13 amino acids. Germline V gene sequence: CDR1 GTSNPN, CDR2 SVGIG (reference sequence). In DNA form, the CDR3 reads TGTGCCTGGAGTAAACACTCTGGAAACACCATATATTTT. Protein product: CAWSKHSGNTIYF.

The chain combines TRBV9 with TRBJ2-6, with D unclear. CDR3 size: 15 residues. Germline V CDR1 and CDR2: SGDLS, YYNGEE. V dropped 4 bases and J dropped 2 bases, with 10 bases sitting between them. CDR3 nucleotides: TGTGCCAGCAGCTTGAGAGTCCCTGGGGCCAACGTCCTGACTTTC. Protein product: CASSLRVPGANVLTF.

This clone was recorded a few times. CDR3: CASSMLRDGYTF. The CDR3, as DNA: TGTGCCAGTAGTATGCTTCGGGATGGCTACACCTTC. The gene calls are TRBV19 and TRBJ1-2; no clear D gene. Germline values: CDR1 LNHDA, CDR2 SQIVND (reference sequence). V was pared by 3 bases and J by 6 bases, with 8 bases between. This CDR3 comprises 12 residues.

This clone is a singleton in its sample. The CDR3 nucleotides read TGCGCCAGCAGCTTGGAGAGTCGACTAGCGCAGTTCTTC. This sequence encodes CASSLESRLAQFF. J is TRBJ2-1 and V is TRBV5-1; the match to TRBD2 covers 7 bases. The germline V gene has CDR1 SGHRS and CDR2 YFSETQ. This CDR3 comprises 13 residues. V lost 0 bases and J lost 12; bases outside the gene matches: 6.

The V and J genes are TRBV18 and TRBJ1-1; the D gene is possibly TRBD1 (6 bases). The CDR3 covers 14 residues. With 0 bases removed from V and 1 base from J, the gap between germline ends came to 6 bases. Germline assignment: CDR1 KGHSH and CDR2 LQKENI. The CDR3 here is CASSPPDRNTEAFF. The CDR3 DNA reads TGTGCCAGCTCACCACCGGACAGGAACACTGAAGCTTTCTTT.

This clone occurred once. The CDR3 coding sequence is TGTGCCAGCACCCACAGGGAGTCTAATGAAAAACTGTTTTTT. This translates into CASTHRESNEKLFF. This chain connects TRBV2 to TRBJ1-4; a weak D match, TRBD1 (6 bases). The V gene's germline CDR1 is SNHLY and CDR2 FYNNEI. V shed 7 bases and J shed 3 bases, with 12 bases lying between them. The CDR3 length is 14 residues.

This chain uses TRBV29-1 with TRBJ2-5, with D hard to call. Trimming stripped 5 bases from V and 1 base from J, with 8 bases between. The germline V gene has CDR1 SQVTM and CDR2 ANQGSEA. The CDR3 runs to 12 residues. CDR3 residues: CSVLETQETQYF. In DNA form, the CDR3 reads TGCAGCGTTCTAGAGACCCAAGAGACCCAGTACTTC.

In its sample, this clone was seen a few times. The rearrangement links TRBV6-6 to TRBJ1-2, with unresolved D. This CDR3 is 13 amino acids long. Trimming stripped 2 bases from V and 3 bases from J, with 7 bases between. Germline CDR1 MNHNY, CDR2 SVGAGI (reference sequence). CDR3 nucleotides: TGTGCCAGCAGTTACCTGGCGGACTATGGCTACACCTTC. This encodes CASSYLADYGYTF.

V and J are TRBV6-5 and TRBJ2-7; 7 positions agree with TRBD2. The CDR3 length is 13 residues. With 7 bases clipped from V and 0 bases from J, the junction kept 3 bases outside the gene matches. Germline loops: CDR1 MNHEY, CDR2 SVGAGI. The chain's CDR3 is CASTTSDSYEQYF. The CDR3 region has the DNA TGTGCCAGCACCACTAGCGACTCCTACGAGCAGTACTTC.

This clone appeared a few times. V is TRBV27 and J is TRBJ1-1; D remains ambiguous. Germline V lookup: CDR1 MNHEY, CDR2 SMNVEV (reference sequence). The CDR3 has 13 amino acids. The germline V and J ends were trimmed by 4 bases and 4 bases, with 10 bases remaining between them. CDR3 sequence reads: CASSYSIGTEAFF. The CDR3 DNA is TGTGCCAGCAGTTATTCGATCGGCACTGAAGCTTTCTTT.

This clone was observed a handful of times. The chain recombines TRBV15 with TRBJ2-7, with 7 bases lining up with TRBD1. After removal of 0 bases from V and 4 bases from J, the junction contained 6 bases not matched to a gene. The CDR3 extends over 15 amino acids. Per germline, CDR1 LNHNV and CDR2 YYDKDF (reference sequence). CDR3 nucleotides: TGTGCCACCAGCAGAGAGGCAGGGGGTACTTACGAGCAGTACTTC. It translates to CATSREAGGTYEQYF.